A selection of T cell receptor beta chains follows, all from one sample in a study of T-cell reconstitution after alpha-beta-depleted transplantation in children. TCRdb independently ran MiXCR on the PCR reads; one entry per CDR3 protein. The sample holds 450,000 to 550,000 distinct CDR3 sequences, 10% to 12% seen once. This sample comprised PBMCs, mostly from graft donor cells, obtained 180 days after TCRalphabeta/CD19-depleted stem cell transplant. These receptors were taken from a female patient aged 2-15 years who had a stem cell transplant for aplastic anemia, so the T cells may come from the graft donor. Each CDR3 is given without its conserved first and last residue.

CDR3aa: ASSTWVTYEQY
j_gene: TRBJ2-7
v_gene: TRBV13

CDR3aa: SATEGFLSPLH
j_gene: TRBJ1-6
v_gene: TRBV20-1

CDR3aa: ASSPNKGAGRFNQPQH
j_gene: TRBJ1-5
v_gene: TRBV18

CDR3aa: ASSFRTAPNSGNTIY
j_gene: TRBJ1-3
v_gene: TRBV6-5

CDR3aa: ASSQVYLAGGADTQY
j_gene: TRBJ2-3
v_gene: TRBV4-3

CDR3aa: ASSPTVRPTEAF
j_gene: TRBJ1-1
v_gene: TRBV18

CDR3aa: ASTPGLGEPQH
j_gene: TRBJ1-5
v_gene: TRBV9

CDR3aa: ASILAGGNYNEQF
j_gene: TRBJ2-1
v_gene: TRBV6-2/TRBV6-3

CDR3aa: ASSIRDNQETQY
j_gene: TRBJ2-5
v_gene: TRBV27

CDR3aa: ASSLARDRGRNEQF
j_gene: TRBJ2-1
v_gene: TRBV7-2